The TCR beta chain described here comes from a study of blood T cell repertoires in COVID-19. Background on the study: Italy, Spain and the United States were the sources of the convalescent and acute COVID-19 samples. PBMCs, B-cell-depleted T cells, or T cells provided the cDNA or gDNA that made up the material.

The authors' processing: Amplification with reference gene primers provided the estimates of nucleated cell counts. Produced via immunoSEQ multiplex PCR; TCRdb's table is partial and in-frame only. V and J calls and clone size are as listed in that table; D and trimming were resolved from the DNA. The repertoire holds roughly 15,000 clones, with 85% to 95% as singletons. V dropped 7 bases and J dropped 2 bases, with 8 bases sitting between them. This CDR3 has 12 residues. Germline V gene data show CDR1 as SGHRS and CDR2 as YFSETQ. The sequence was collected from a human donor with active COVID-19. The donor label of this sample is uncertain. The chain carries TRBV5-1 and TRBJ2-3; D gene unclear. The source material was peripheral blood. The CDR3 DNA sequence: TGCGCCAGCCTCAGTAACACAGATACGCAGTATTTT. Protein: CASLSNTDTQYF.